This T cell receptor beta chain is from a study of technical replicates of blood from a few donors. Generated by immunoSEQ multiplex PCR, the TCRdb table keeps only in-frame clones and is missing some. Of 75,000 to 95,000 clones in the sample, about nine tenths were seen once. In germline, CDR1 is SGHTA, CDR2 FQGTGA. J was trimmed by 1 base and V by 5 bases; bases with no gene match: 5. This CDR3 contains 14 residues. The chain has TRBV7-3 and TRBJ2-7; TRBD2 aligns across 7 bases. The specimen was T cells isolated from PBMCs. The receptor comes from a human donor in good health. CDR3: CASSQSGASYEQYF. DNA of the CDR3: TGTGCCAGCAGCCAAAGCGGGGCGTCCTACGAGCAGTACTTC.